The clone carrying this TCR beta chain was seen ten or more times. Its antigen remains unidentified. The ends were cut back, 4 bases at V and 2 bases at J, with 9 bases in the middle. The CDR3 runs 13 residues. Germline V lookup: CDR1 GTSNPN, CDR2 SVGIG (reference sequence). This sample is drawn from a study of T cells after yellow fever vaccination. General study points: A minor fraction of clonotypes spanned both CD4 and CD8 compartments. Subsequent booster samples again held most clones from primary vaccination (just under 98% CD4, just under 90% CD8).

TCRdb called the 5' RACE reads again in MiXCR, with one record for every CDR3 protein. The sample includes a few hundred thousand distinct CDR3 sequences, approximately 8% of them seen just once. Source: CD4+ T cells sorted from PBMCs, taken 5 days after the yellow fever booster vaccination. This rearrangement joins TRBV30 to TRBJ1-5; unclear D gene. This TCR was sampled from a man aged 18 to 29 who received the YFV17D yellow fever vaccine. The CDR3 sequence is CAWTVAGNQPQHF. The CDR3 coding sequence is TGTGCCTGGACGGTGGCGGGCAATCAGCCCCAGCATTTT.